This TCR beta chain was observed in a study of regulatory T cells in long-lasting Graves disease. Study-level results: Relative to newly diagnosed Graves' patients, persistent ones had lower TCR diversity. Persistent disease showed a preference for TRBV28, TRBJ1-2 and TRBJ2-5.

This CDR3 is 16 amino acids long. V was trimmed by 6 bases and J by 4 bases, leaving 21 bases between them. In germline, CDR1 is LNHDA, CDR2 SQIVND (reference sequence). In the case of this clonotype: Its antigen is not identified.

TCR beta libraries were built with iRepertoire HTBI primers and Arm-PCR of CDR3 regions. TCRdb reprocessed the multiplex PCR reads with MiXCR, giving one entry per CDR3 protein. The table lists roughly 500,000 distinct CDR3 sequences, about 22% of them singletons. As for time point: persistent/refractory GD, antithyroid drugs over 5 years with positive TRAb. Following extraction of RNA from PBMCs, that RNA was used to make the TCR library. One endocrinology department in Xi'an, China, was where patients came from. EDTA tubes received about 8.2 milliliters of drawn peripheral blood. The sequencing used peripheral blood mononuclear cells (PBMCs), collected when the disease was refractory, from a patient treated with antithyroid drugs. The chain employs TRBV19 and TRBJ1-2; D may be TRBD1 (6 bases). The TCR comes from a female donor with Graves disease. The CDR3 DNA follows: TGTGCCAGTAGCCTGGGGGGTGGGGGCCGGGTCTATGGCTACACCTTC. It codes for CASSLGGGGRVYGYTF.